This entry describes one T cell receptor beta chain. V was trimmed by 6 bases and J by 7 bases, leaving 16 bases between them. The germline gives CDR1 MDHEN, CDR2 SYDVKM. This CDR3 comprises 13 residues. These data are taken from a study of blood T cell repertoires in COVID-19. The wider study: The samples span acute and convalescent COVID-19 from the United States, Italy and Spain. PBMCs, B-cell-depleted T cells, or T cells provided the cDNA or gDNA that made up the material.

In the original processing: Reference gene primer amplification in the assay estimated nucleated cell counts. The assay was immunoSEQ multiplex PCR, and TCRdb's table has in-frame clones only and misses some. The V and J calls and clone size come from that table; D and trimming were worked out from the DNA. The table shows 120,000 or so clones, with roughly 91% occurring only once. The rearrangement uses TRBV28 and TRBJ2-7; D uncertain. The sample comprised peripheral blood. The sequence derives from a human donor in a cohort sampled during active COVID-19. Here the CDR3 DNA reads TGTGCCAGCAGCTTAGGCACCCCTTGGGAGCAGTACTTC. Protein: CASSLGTPWEQYF.